This entry describes one TCR beta chain. Trimming removed 6 bases from V and 7 bases from J, with 10 bases in between. Germline loops: CDR1 MDHEN, CDR2 SYDVKM. This CDR3 has 11 residues. These data originate in a study of blood T cell repertoires in COVID-19. The wider study: From T cells, B-cell-depleted T cells, or PBMCs came the material, which was cDNA or gDNA.

The data were produced by immunoSEQ multiplex PCR, yet TCRdb's version contains in-frame clones alone and is incomplete. In the table there are approximately 99,000 clones, about 86% of which are singletons. The sequenced sample consisted of peripheral blood. This receptor was obtained from a woman in her sixties or seventies in a cohort sampled during active or convalescent COVID-19. This chain connects TRBV28 to TRBJ2-7; D call uncertain. DNA of the CDR3: TGTGCCAGCAGATCCCTGACAGAGCAGTACTTC. Translated: CASRSLTEQYF. Filled out from reference TRBV28 and TRBJ2-7, the complete variable domain reads DVKVTQSSRYLVKRTGEKVFLECVQDMDHENMFWYRQDPGLGLRLIYFSYDVKMKEKGDIPEGYSVSREKKERFSLILESASTNQTSMYLCASRSLTEQYFGPGTRLTVT.